These 19 T cell receptor beta chains share one sample of origin, sequenced in a study of blood T cells in healthy people across ages. Combining a sample-barcoded 5' primer with a J-beta primer mix, a second PCR ran for roughly 7 to 12 cycles. In TCRdb, the 5' RACE reads were re-called with MiXCR into one record per CDR3 protein. Of some 800,000 distinct CDR3 sequences detected, 40% to 50% appear once; the ten largest clones hold 15% to 25%. The sample was blood. These receptors were collected from a man between 60 and 75 years old in good health.

This clonotype was recorded only once. This chain joins TRBV7-8 and TRBJ2-1, with a tentative D call TRBD2 (6 bases). The CDR3 length is 16 residues. Germline V gene lookup returns CDR1 SGHVS and CDR2 FQNEAQ. Trimming stripped 2 bases from V and 5 bases from J, with 16 bases between. In nucleotides, the CDR3 is TGTGCCAGCAGCTTAATTCTGAGTAGCGGCGACAATGAGCAGTTCTTC. Residues: CASSLILSSGDNEQFF.

This chain connects TRBV9 to TRBJ2-5; 14 bases are shared with TRBD2. J was trimmed by 3 bases and V by 0 bases; bases with no gene match: 4. From germline, CDR1 is SGDLS and CDR2 YYNGEE. This CDR3 comprises 17 residues. DNA of the CDR3: TGTGCCAGCAGCGTAGCTGGGACTAGCGGGGGAGAAGAGACCCAGTACTTC. It is translated as CASSVAGTSGGEETQYF.

The V gene is TRBV13, the J gene TRBJ2-7, with D possibly TRBD2 on 5 matching bases. The CDR3 consists of 15 residues. Germline V gives CDR1 PRHDT, CDR2 FYEKMQ (reference sequence). V was shortened by 2 bases and J by 0 bases, with 11 bases between the two germline ends. DNA for the CDR3: TGTGCCAGCAGCTTAACCGGACTGCCCTCCTACGAGCAGTACTTC. Its protein is CASSLTGLPSYEQYF.

The CDR3 region is CASSDSTSGANVLTF. The CDR3 nucleotides read TGTGCCAGCAGTGACTCGACATCTGGGGCCAACGTCCTGACTTTC. The J gene is TRBJ2-6, the V gene TRBV6-4; unclear D gene. Germline lookup yields CDR1 MRHNA and CDR2 SNTAGT. This CDR3 contains 15 residues. V lost 0 bases, J lost 1 base, and 4 bases lay in between.

The rearrangement links TRBV7-2 to TRBJ2-7; the D gene is possibly TRBD2 (6 bases). CDR1 SGHTA and CDR2 FQGNSA come from the germline V gene. V shed 5 bases and J shed 2 bases, with 16 bases lying between them. CDR3 length: 15 amino acids. CDR3 in DNA: TGTGCCAGCAGCCCGGGCGGGGAAGGTGCCTACGAGCAGTACTTC. Translated: CASSPGGEGAYEQYF.

This clonotype occurred a few times. The CDR3 protein is CASSPPRGGETQYF. CDR3 DNA sequence: TGTGCCAGCTCACCACCGCGGGGGGGAGAGACCCAGTACTTC. This chain links TRBV18 with TRBJ2-5; TRBD2 agrees at 9 bases. J was trimmed by 4 bases and V by 0 bases; bases with no gene match: 0. The CDR3 consists of 14 residues. Per germline, CDR1 KGHSH and CDR2 LQKENI.

The chain employs TRBV29-1 and TRBJ1-2; D unclear. Trimming removed 7 bases from V and 4 bases from J, with 16 bases in between. Germline values: CDR1 SQVTM, CDR2 ANQGSEA. This CDR3 has 13 amino acids. CDR3 coding DNA: TGCAGCGGCGGAGACCCCCTGAGCTATGGCTACACCTTC. This gives the protein CSGGDPLSYGYTF.

This chain links TRBV7-2 with TRBJ2-5; tentative D call: TRBD1 (5 bases). Trimming cost V 5 bases and J 4 bases, with 17 bases left between them. CDR1 is SGHTA, CDR2 FQGNSA, per germline. The CDR3 has 15 amino acids. The CDR3 bases are TGTGCCAGCAGCCCACAGGCTGGGGTGGGAGAGACCCAGTACTTC. It encodes CASSPQAGVGETQYF. Filled out from reference TRBV7-2 and TRBJ2-5, the complete variable domain reads GAGVSQSPSNKVTEKGKDVELRCDPISGHTALYWYRQSLGQGLEFLIYFQGNSAPDKSGLPSDRFSAERTGGSVSTLTIQRTQQEDSAVYLCASSPQAGVGETQYFGPGTRLLVL.

This clonotype was seen a few times. The chain is built from TRBV5-1 and TRBJ2-3; TRBD2 agrees at 9 bases. The germline V gene encodes CDR1 SGHRS and CDR2 YFSETQ. The CDR3 runs to 16 residues. V dropped 0 bases and J dropped 1; count of bases not matched to a gene: 3. This CDR3 reads CASSLATSGRTDTQYF. CDR3 DNA: TGCGCCAGCAGCTTGGCGACTAGCGGACGCACAGATACGCAGTATTTT.

In this sample, this clonotype turned up a few times. The J gene is TRBJ2-1, the V gene TRBV28; the D gene is possibly TRBD2 (6 bases). CDR1 MDHEN and CDR2 SYDVKM come from the germline V gene. This CDR3 contains 12 residues. V lost 2 bases, J lost 9 bases, and 8 bases lay in between. DNA of the CDR3: TGTGCCAGCAGTTTAGCAGCGGGTGAGCAGTTCTTC. Amino acids: CASSLAAGEQFF.

Concerning this clonotype: One end of the junction is discordant with germline, which a read error may explain. This chain links TRBV4-3 with TRBJ2-1; 8 nucleotides line up with TRBD2. Germline assignment: CDR1 LGHNA and CDR2 YSLEER. This CDR3 is built from 15 residues. The CDR3 DNA reads as TGCGACAGCAGCCTCGGGACTAGTTCCTACAATGAGCAGTTCTTC. Its translation is CDSSLGTSSYNEQFF.

The rearrangement links TRBV7-9 to TRBJ1-2, with D perhaps TRBD1 (6 bases). Trimming took 7 bases from V and 2 from J, leaving 14 bases between them. The CDR3 has 14 amino acids. Germline-derived CDR1 and CDR2 are SEHNR and FQNEAQ (reference sequence). CDR3 sequence (DNA): TGTGCCAGCAACTATCCGGGACACAACTATGGCTACACCTTC. Translated, it gives CASNYPGHNYGYTF.

This chain joins TRBV7-9 and TRBJ2-6, with no clear D. Trimming shortened V by 6 bases and J by 3 bases, and 6 bases separated the two germline ends. Germline values: CDR1 SEHNR, CDR2 FQNEAQ (reference sequence). The length of the CDR3 is 13 residues. CDR3 in amino acids: CASRESGANVLTF. The DNA of the CDR3 is TGTGCCAGCAGGGAGAGTGGGGCCAACGTCCTGACTTTC.

This clonotype was counted a few times. The chain carries TRBV4-1 and TRBJ2-3; tentatively, D is TRBD2 (7 bases). CDR3 length equals 16 residues. Germline values: CDR1 MGHRA, CDR2 YSYEKL. Trimming shortened V by 1 base and J by 3 bases, and 14 bases separated the two germline ends. The CDR3 nucleotides are TGCGCCAGCAGCCAAGGCTCGGGGGGCCCTACAGATACGCAGTATTTT. It yields the protein CASSQGSGGPTDTQYF.

The V call is TRBV14, the J call TRBJ2-5; TRBD2 matches 9 bases. Germline V lookup: CDR1 SGHDN, CDR2 FVKESK. The V and J ends lost 4 bases and 7 bases, in that order; junction bases with no gene match: 7. The CDR3 loop spans 14 amino acids. For the CDR3, the DNA is TGTGCCAGCAGCCGCGACGCGGGGGGGCCGACCCAGTACTTC. This codes for CASSRDAGGPTQYF.

In DNA, the CDR3 is TGTGCCAGCAGTTTACGACAGGTTGGGCAGCCCCAGCATTTT. Translating it yields CASSLRQVGQPQHF. This chain joins TRBV12-3 or TRBV12-4 and TRBJ1-5; a possible D gene is TRBD1 (6 bases). V lost 2 bases and J 7 bases, leaving 12 bases between the germline ends. The CDR3 spans 14 residues.

This clonotype has only a few counts. The genes are TRBV20-1 and TRBJ1-4; D ambiguous. Germline-derived CDR1 and CDR2 are DFQATT and SNEGSKA (reference sequence). This CDR3 spans 14 amino acids. Trimming took off 3 bases at V and 7 bases at J, with 15 bases between the two ends. The CDR3 region is CSARSGLGGEKLFF. The CDR3 nucleotides are TGCAGTGCTAGGAGCGGGCTGGGTGGTGAAAAACTGTTTTTT.

V is TRBV6-1 and J is TRBJ1-3; no reliable D call. Between the trimmed V and J ends, which lost 7 bases and 4 bases, there was a span of 11 bases. Germline CDR1 is MNHNS and CDR2 is SASEGT. The CDR3 has 13 residues. In DNA form, the CDR3 reads TGTGCCAGCATAAGGGAGGCAGGAAACACCATATATTTT. It is translated as CASIREAGNTIYF.

This clonotype was seen at least ten times. V usage is TRBV7-9 and J usage is TRBJ2-1, with 10 nucleotides matching TRBD2. V shed 5 bases and J 6 bases; nucleotides not matched to a gene: 7. This CDR3 contains 15 residues. In germline, CDR1 is SEHNR, CDR2 FQNEAQ (reference sequence). CDR3 nucleotide sequence: TGTGCCAGCAGCCAGGGACTAGCGAGGCTCAATGAGCAGTTCTTC. Protein product: CASSQGLARLNEQFF.